The source of this T cell receptor beta chain is a study of shared clonotypes between healthy human individuals (dated by TCRdb to the early 2020s). With regard to the full study: The cohort included three men and two women between 18 and 49 years of age. Each donor's leukapheresis produced roughly between roughly 0.9 and 8.9 billion PBMCs. For each donor, CD4 naive and CD4 memory were each given three plates, CD8 naive was given two plates, and CD8 memory was given one plate. Libraries were prepared and TCR repertoires were sequenced by different laboratories using diverse techniques, in order to increase sequencing depth and limit assay-specific biases. Blood TCR repertoires of about 5 healthy adults were deeply sequenced to estimate repertoire size and the extent of clonotype sharing between individuals. Here is what the overall study found, with its caveats: The genetic and exposure-history diversity represented was limited by the small number of donors. Rarefaction of sorted-subset datasets indicated incomplete sequencing despite the large sequencing depth. Naive subsets generally had larger estimated clonotype richness than memory subsets did. Clonotypes shared by all four sorted-subset donors showed higher generation probabilities than non-shared clonotypes. About 5% of naive CD4, 3.5% of naive CD8, around 2.3% of memory CD4, and roughly 0.4% of memory CD8 clonotypes were shared across several donors. Based on pairwise subsampling, the degree of clonotype sharing among donors was expected to be affected by sequencing depth. Sampling was restricted to blood, and TCR repertoires in tissues likely differ from the TCR repertoires found in blood.

For the CD8 naive samples, CD45RO-negative cells were positively selected for CCR7, yielding a CD45RA+CCR7+ population from which TemRA cells were excluded. Donors were healthy HIV-negative adults with no recently reported acute infections or vaccinations. Every donor was a Caucasian adult living in Nashville, Tennessee, USA. Blood was collected by leukapheresis, and PBMCs were isolated by Ficoll-Histopaque density gradient centrifugation and then cryopreserved in liquid nitrogen vapor phase. Analytical flow cytometry was used to check the purity and quantity of each magnetically sorted T cell population. Genomic DNA was isolated from each sorted fraction and quantified by UV absorbance on a Nanodrop 2000c. The CDR3 runs 16 residues from the cysteine to the phenylalanine. CDR3 DNA is the only sequence kept; it has 48 bases, read in frame from the first base. Relative to germline, V is 1 base shorter and J is 3 bases shorter, with 12 bases between their ends. CDR1 and CDR2, per the germline V gene (reference sequence), are MNHEY and SMNVEV.

As to this clone: No cognate antigen has been identified for it. Base qualities are missing; no much larger clone stands one base away.

TCR CDR3 regions were amplified from genomic DNA by multiplex PCR using the deep immunoSEQ assay. Extracted genomic DNA from each cell subset was distributed evenly across all wells of several immunoSEQ 96-well plates, and each plate was treated as a replicate. For sorted subsets, each replicate PCR was loaded with around 200 ng genomic DNA, equivalent to some 31,000 T cell genomes. Purified libraries were quantified with a Qubit 3.0 fluorometer, sized on a Bioanalyzer 2100, and re-quantified with the KAPA Library Quantification kit. Every immunoSEQ 96-well plate was sequenced on a separate single-read 150-cycle Illumina NextSeq 550 flow cell. For the original study's pipeline: The immunoSEQ output contained only junctional sequences without quality scores, so filtering could not match that applied to full-length reads. To assign V/J genes and CDR3, sequences were annotated using PyIR, a Python wrapper for IgBLAST v1.9, with IMGT germline references. Reads were filtered out if the reads had weak V/J assignments (E-value above 1e-6), no CDR3, stop codons, out-of-frame junctions, or ambiguous translated residues. A V3J clonotype was defined by an identical inferred V gene, J gene, and CDR3 amino acid sequence. Percentage overlap between repertoires was computed as shared unique clonotypes divided by the size of the smaller repertoire. Three approaches were used to assess repertoire richness: RTK rarefaction, the Chao1 estimator, and Recon v2.1 estimates of unobserved clonotypes. Generation probabilities were computed with OLGA for all TCRbeta clonotypes obtained by the gDNA method from several donors. TCRdb provides this immuneACCESS table in a form limited to in-frame rearrangements. Some clones are lacking; in checked studies, under half of them reflect an unresolved V gene, and why the rest are absent is not known. V, J and clone size were drawn from that table, and D and trimming were deduced from the DNA. This sample gives more than 2 million clones in total; 90% to 95% of them show up just once. More than 1.5% of the sample is taken by the ten largest.

The specimen was naive CD8+ T cells from PBMCs. The cell subset or site label corresponds to: CD45RA+CCR7+. The chain couples TRBV27 to TRBJ1-4; a weak D assignment points to TRBD1 (5 bases agree). This sequence was found in a man aged 18-30 years in good health. Some clones in this sample may be carry-over from other donors' samples. The CDR3 sequence is CASSLYFQGSNEKLFF. The nucleotide sequence reads TGTGCCAGCAGTTTATATTTCCAGGGCTCTAATGAAAAACTGTTTTTT.